These T cell receptor beta chains were read from a single sample in a study of cytomegalovirus exposure and HLA in healthy donors. Sequenced by immunoSEQ multiplex PCR; TCRdb stores in-frame clones only, minus some. In the table there are about 170,000 clones, 80% to 90% of which are singletons. The specimen was PBMCs. The source is a woman younger than 30 in good health and CMV-seronegative. CDR3s include the opening cysteine and the closing phenylalanine or tryptophan. The D gene is left open where the match is weak. The size entry is marked missing in some rows and otherwise reads once, few, many or a size class.

v_gene	d_gene	abundance	j_gene	CDR3nt	CDR3aa
TRBV7-9	TRBD1	few	TRBJ2-5	TGTGCCAGCAGCCGGTGGGGGACAGATCACCAAGAGACCCAGTACTTC	CASSRWGTDHQETQYF
TRBV5-1	-	-	TRBJ1-1	TGCGCCAGCAGCTGGAGCACGAGGGTACAAACTGAAGCTTTCTTT	CASSWSTRVQTEAFF
TRBV2	-	-	TRBJ2-4	TGTGCCAGCAGTGCCGTCGCCCCAGCGGGAAACATTCAGTACTTC	CASSAVAPAGNIQYF
TRBV7-9	TRBD2	-	TRBJ2-7	TGTGCCAGCAGCTTTCCCACGGGACTAGCGGCGAGGGTCTACGAGCAGTACTTC	CASSFPTGLAARVYEQYF
TRBV2	-	-	TRBJ1-2	TGTGCCAGCATAGTACTGGGGCGACATGGCTACACCTTC	CASIVLGRHGYTF
TRBV28	-	-	TRBJ2-6	TGTGCCAGCAGTTTACTAGTTTCTGGGGCCAACGTCCTGACTTTC	CASSLLVSGANVLTF
TRBV5-1	-	few	TRBJ2-7	TGCGCCAGCAGCGCCAACGGTTACGAGCAGTACTTC	CASSANGYEQYF
TRBV9	TRBD2	-	TRBJ2-7	TGTGCCAGCAGCGTAGATGGGACTAGCATTTACGAGCAGTACTTC	CASSVDGTSIYEQYF
TRBV5-1	-	-	TRBJ2-3	TGCGCCAGCAGCCTCCGGGACACCACAGATACGCAGTATTTT	CASSLRDTTDTQYF
TRBV11-3	TRBD1	-	TRBJ2-1	TGTGCCAGCAGCTTACTGGGACAGGGAAACAATGAGCAGTTCTTC	CASSLLGQGNNEQFF
TRBV27	-	-	TRBJ1-4	TGTGCCAGCAGTTTATCGTCGACAAATGAAAAACTGTTTTTT	CASSLSSTNEKLFF
TRBV7-2	TRBD1	-	TRBJ2-1	TGTGCCAGCAACCTACACCGGACAGGGGGCGATCAGAATGAGCAGTTCTTC	CASNLHRTGGDQNEQFF
TRBV14	TRBD1	-	TRBJ1-1	TGTGCCAGCAGCCAACGGACAGGGTTGGACACTGAAGCTTTCTTT	CASSQRTGLDTEAFF
TRBV7-3	TRBD2	-	TRBJ2-3	TGTGCCAGCAGCCCTAAAGCGGGAGTGGGGGCAGATACGCAGTATTTT	CASSPKAGVGADTQYF
TRBV6-5	-	-	TRBJ2-2	TGTGCCAGCAGTTCGTACAGGGAGGGCACCGGGGAGCTGTTTTTT	CASSSYREGTGELFF
TRBV9	TRBD2	-	TRBJ2-1	TGTGCCAGCAGCGTAGGACTAGCGGGGGACAATGAGCAGTTCTTC	CASSVGLAGDNEQFF
TRBV20-1	-	-	TRBJ1-1	TGCAGTGCCGTGGGAGGGGAAGCTTTCTTT	CSAVGGEAFF
TRBV28	TRBD1	few	TRBJ1-2	TGTGCCAGCAGTGCGACAGGGGCTAACTATGGCTACACCTTC	CASSATGANYGYTF
TRBV2	-	-	TRBJ2-7	TGTGCCAGTGCTCGACAGTTACAATCCTACGAGCAGTACTTC	CASARQLQSYEQYF
TRBV7-9	TRBD1	-	TRBJ2-2	TGTTCCAGCAGCTTAGACAGGGGAAGTAGCACCGGGGAGCTGTTTTTT	CSSSLDRGSSTGELFF
TRBV2	-	few	TRBJ2-7	TGTGCCAGCAGTGAAAGGGCTTGGGACTCCGAGCAGTACTTC	CASSERAWDSEQYF
TRBV7-3	-	few	TRBJ2-1	TGTGCCAGCAGCTTCGACAGGAGCTCCTACAATGAGCAGTTCTTC	CASSFDRSSYNEQFF
TRBV10-3	TRBD1	-	TRBJ2-2	TGTGCCATCAGTGCACAGGGGATTATGGGGGAGCTGTTTTTT	CAISAQGIMGELFF
TRBV2	-	-	TRBJ1-2	TGTGCCAGCAGTCAAGGGGCGGGGCTTGGCTACACCTTC	CASSQGAGLGYTF
TRBV5-1	TRBD2	-	TRBJ2-1	TGCGCCAGCAGCGCTAGCGGGAGATCGAGGAATGAGCAGTTCTTC	CASSASGRSRNEQFF
TRBV4-3	TRBD2	-	TRBJ2-2	TGCGCCAGCAGCCAGAGCCCGGGACTAGCGGGAGAAGCAAACGGGGAGCTGTTTTTT	CASSQSPGLAGEANGELFF
TRBV5-1	-	-	TRBJ1-4	TGCGCCAGCAGCTATAATGAACCCGAGGAAGGAAAACTGTTTTTT	CASSYNEPEEGKLFF
TRBV18	-	-	TRBJ1-1	TGTGCCAGCTCACCTACGGCGGACAGCATGAACACTGAAGCTTTCTTT	CASSPTADSMNTEAFF
TRBV5-5	-	-	TRBJ2-1	TGTGCCAGCAGCTTGACCGCAGGGGCAGCCTACAATGAGCAGTTCTTC	CASSLTAGAAYNEQFF
TRBV7-6	-	once	TRBJ2-7	TGTGCCAGCAGCCCCTACAGGAACCTTCCCTCCTACGAGCAGTACTTC	CASSPYRNLPSYEQYF
TRBV19	TRBD1	-	TRBJ1-1	TGTGCCAGTAGGGTACAGGGGGGGAACACTGAAGCTTTCTTT	CASRVQGGNTEAFF
TRBV27	-	once	TRBJ2-3	TGTGCCAGCAGTTTAATAGTTGGGCAGAGCACAGATACGCAGTATTTT	CASSLIVGQSTDTQYF
TRBV7-9	-	-	TRBJ2-1	TGTGCCAGCAGCTTCGGTCCAGGACTTAATAACGTCCCCTACAATGAGCAGTTCTTC	CASSFGPGLNNVPYNEQFF
TRBV5-1	TRBD2	-	TRBJ2-1	TGCGCCAGCAGCTACGCCTTAGCGGGAGGAGATGAGCAGTTCTTC	CASSYALAGGDEQFF
TRBV5-1	-	-	TRBJ2-6	TGCGCCAGCAGCTTGCTTTCGAGCTCTGGGGCCAACGTCCTGACTTTC	CASSLLSSSGANVLTF
TRBV29-1	-	-	TRBJ1-1	TGCAGCGTTGTTCAGGGGCTAGCGGTGAGCACTGAAGCTTTCTTT	CSVVQGLAVSTEAFF
TRBV7-5	-	-	TRBJ2-5	TGTGTCAGAAGCTTAGGGGTAGGGTTACTAGCGGGCCAAGAGACCCAGTACTTC	CVRSLGVGLLAGQETQYF
TRBV6-4	-	-	TRBJ2-2	TGTGCCAGCCGGAGGGGGGGAAACACCGGGGAGCTGTTTTTT	CASRRGGNTGELFF
TRBV2	TRBD1	-	TRBJ1-1	TGTGCCAGCAGTCAACAGGGGGAACTCACTGAAGCTTTCTTT	CASSQQGELTEAFF
TRBV5-1	-	-	TRBJ2-5	TGCGCCAGCAGCTTGGCGGGCGGGACCCCCCCGTCGGGAGAGACCCAGTACTTC	CASSLAGGTPPSGETQYF
TRBV10-3	TRBD1	-	TRBJ2-7	TGTGCCATCAGTGACCGACAACCGGGACAGGGGTCTTACGAGCAGTACTTC	CAISDRQPGQGSYEQYF
TRBV6-5	-	-	TRBJ2-2	TGTGCCAGCAGGGATTCACAGGGAGAGACCGGGGAGCTGTTTTTT	CASRDSQGETGELFF
TRBV6-1	-	-	TRBJ1-2	TGTGCCAGCAGTGAAGGGGGGGGAAGCCACGGACTTTATGGCTACACCTTC	CASSEGGGSHGLYGYTF
TRBV4-1	-	-	TRBJ2-7	TGCGCCAGCAGCCAAGATTTTCAGGGGACCTACGAGCAGTACTTC	CASSQDFQGTYEQYF